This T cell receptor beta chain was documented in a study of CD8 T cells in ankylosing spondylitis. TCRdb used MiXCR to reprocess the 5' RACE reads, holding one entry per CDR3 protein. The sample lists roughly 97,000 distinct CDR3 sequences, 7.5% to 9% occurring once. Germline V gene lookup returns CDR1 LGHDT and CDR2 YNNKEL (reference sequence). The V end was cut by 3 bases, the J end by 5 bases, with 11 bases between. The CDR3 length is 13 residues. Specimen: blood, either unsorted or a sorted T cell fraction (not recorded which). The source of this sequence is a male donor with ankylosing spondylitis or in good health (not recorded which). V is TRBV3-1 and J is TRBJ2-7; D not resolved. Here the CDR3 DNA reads TGTGCCAGCAGCCATCTCGGAGTCGACGAGCAGTACTTC. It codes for CASSHLGVDEQYF.